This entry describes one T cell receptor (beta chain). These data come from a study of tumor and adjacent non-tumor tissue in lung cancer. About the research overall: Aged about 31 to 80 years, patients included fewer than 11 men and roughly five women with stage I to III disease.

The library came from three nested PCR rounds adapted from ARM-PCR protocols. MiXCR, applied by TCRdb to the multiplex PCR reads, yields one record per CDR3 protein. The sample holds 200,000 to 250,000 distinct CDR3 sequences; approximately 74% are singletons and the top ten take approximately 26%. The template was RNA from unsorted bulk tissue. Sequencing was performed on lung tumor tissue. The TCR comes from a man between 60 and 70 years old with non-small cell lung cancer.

In nucleotides, the CDR3 is TGCGCCAGCAGCTCGGACAGGGCGGGCACCGGGGAGCTGTTTTTT. Encoded protein: CASSSDRAGTGELFF. V and J are TRBV5-1 and TRBJ2-2, with 8 nucleotides matching TRBD1. Trimming took 3 bases from V and 4 from J; bases not matched to a gene: 5. Germline CDR1 reads SGHRS; CDR2 reads YFSETQ. The CDR3 is 15 amino acids.